This TCR beta chain came from a study of follicular helper T cells after annual influenza vaccination. Points on this clone: Antigen: not known.

Looked up from germline, CDR1 is ENHRY and CDR2 is SYGVKD. The CDR3 runs to 13 residues. Findings and caveats of the study: Each annual vaccination recalled recurring oligoclonal ICOS+CD38+ cTfh clonotypes. ICOS+CD38+ cTfh clonality change tracked circulating plasmablast frequency change.

Noted time point: 2014-2015 season, pre-vaccination. Sequencing of TCRB used Survey level resolution. Profiled with immunoSEQ multiplex PCR; TCRdb holds only in-frame clones, not every one. The sample holds approximately 30,000 clones, roughly 80% seen once. The specimen was CXCR5+ CD38- circulating T follicular helper cells from blood, collected on the day of influenza vaccination. The subset was: circulating Tfh, non-naive CD4+CXCR5+PD-1+ (ICOS+CD38+ or ICOS-CD38-). The source of this sequence is an adult who received the influenza vaccine. This chain links TRBV10-3 with TRBJ2-5; no clear D. With the DNA end fitting TRBJ2-7 better, the J assignment may be wrong. The CDR3 loop is CAISGDNTYEQYF. The DNA for the CDR3 is TGTGCCATCAGTGGCGACAACACCTACGAGCAGTACTTC.